Listed below are T cell receptor beta chains from one sample, sequenced in a study of shared clonotypes between healthy human individuals. Sequencing used immunoSEQ multiplex PCR; TCRdb keeps in-frame clones, though not all of them. The sample lists 900,000 to 1,200,000 clones; 70% to 80% were seen once. Sequenced sample: memory CD4+ T cells from PBMCs. Receptor source: a man aged 18 to 30 in good health. Some clones in this sample may be carry-over from other donors' samples. Both conserved end residues are part of each CDR3. A D gene is named only where the DNA matches it firmly. Clone size is stated in some rows and not others, as once, few, many or a class when expanded.

size	V	D	J	CDR3	DNA
NA	TRBV7-9	NA	TRBJ2-2	CASSLEGKTGELFF	TGTGCCAGCAGCTTAGAAGGCAAAACCGGGGAGCTGTTTTTT
NA	TRBV5-1	NA	TRBJ1-1	CASSLSIAGKNEAFF	TGCGCCAGCAGCTTGTCAATTGCAGGAAAAAACGAAGCTTTCTTT
NA	TRBV14	NA	TRBJ2-3	CASNRFSTDTQYF	TGTGCCAGTAACAGGTTCAGCACAGATACGCAGTATTTT
NA	TRBV10-3	NA	TRBJ2-3	CATRGDRYTDTQYF	TGTGCCACCCGGGGAGACAGATACACAGATACGCAGTATTTT
NA	TRBV16	TRBD1	TRBJ1-3	CASSPGTGATIYF	TGTGCCAGCAGCCCCGGGACAGGGGCCACCATATATTTT
few	TRBV29-1	NA	TRBJ1-4	CSVVIGHPGEKLFF	TGCAGCGTAGTTATCGGACATCCCGGGGAAAAACTGTTTTTT
NA	TRBV11-2	NA	TRBJ2-1	CASSFLDYSYNEQFF	TGTGCCAGCAGCTTCTTGGACTACTCCTACAATGAGCAGTTCTTC
NA	TRBV5-7	TRBD1	TRBJ2-7	CASSTGQYEQYF	TGTGCCAGCAGCACGGGACAGTACGAGCAGTACTTC
once	TRBV7-3	TRBD2	TRBJ2-5	CASSFGLAGVETQYF	TGTGCCAGCAGCTTCGGACTAGCGGGGGTGGAGACCCAGTACTTC
NA	TRBV29-1	TRBD1	TRBJ1-4	CSVESQGPTNEKLFF	TGCAGCGTTGAATCACAGGGGCCAACTAATGAAAAACTGTTTTTT
NA	TRBV7-9	NA	TRBJ2-7	CASSYNREYEQYF	TGTGCCAGCAGCTACAACCGGGAGTACGAGCAGTACTTC
NA	TRBV30	NA	TRBJ2-1	CAWSVLSGPYNEQFF	TGTGCCTGGAGTGTACTAAGCGGACCCTACAATGAGCAGTTCTTC
NA	TRBV6-1	TRBD2	TRBJ2-5	CASSVFAGVQETQYF	TGTGCCAGCTCCGTTTTTGCGGGAGTTCAAGAGACCCAGTACTTC
NA	TRBV18	NA	TRBJ1-1	CASSPPGDMNTEAFF	TGTGCCAGCTCACCTCCGGGAGACATGAACACTGAAGCTTTCTTT
NA	TRBV7-2	NA	TRBJ2-3	CASSFRALTDTQYF	TGTGCCAGCAGCTTCCGGGCCCTCACAGATACGCAGTATTTT
NA	TRBV9	TRBD2	TRBJ2-2	CASSVVSGRIAGELFF	TGTGCCAGCAGCGTAGTGAGCGGGAGAATTGCCGGGGAGCTGTTTTTT
NA	TRBV6-6	TRBD1	TRBJ1-1	CATSTGDSHEAFF	TGTGCCACCTCGACGGGGGACAGCCATGAAGCTTTCTTT
NA	TRBV18	NA	TRBJ2-3	CASSPPLLEDTQYF	TGTGCCAGCTCACCACCTTTGCTAGAGGATACGCAGTATTTT
once	TRBV4-1	NA	TRBJ1-5	CASSQEFDQPQHF	TGCGCCAGCAGCCAAGAATTCGATCAGCCCCAGCATTTT
NA	TRBV15	NA	TRBJ1-1	CATSRLPRRRDTEAFF	TGTGCCACCAGCAGACTCCCCAGGCGGAGGGACACTGAAGCTTTCTTT
NA	TRBV28	TRBD2	TRBJ2-1	CASSLAGLVYNEQFF	TGTGCCAGCAGTTTAGCCGGACTAGTGTACAATGAGCAGTTCTTC
NA	TRBV2	NA	TRBJ2-4	CASTPPYLGPPANIQYF	TGTGCCAGCACCCCACCTTACCTAGGGCCTCCTGCGAACATTCAGTACTTC
NA	TRBV18	TRBD1	TRBJ2-7	CASSPDRAEQYF	TGTGCCAGCTCACCGGACAGGGCCGAGCAGTACTTC
many	TRBV4-2	TRBD2	TRBJ2-1	CASSPRASGSTYNEQFF	TGTGCCAGCAGCCCTCGGGCTAGCGGGTCTACCTACAATGAGCAGTTCTTC
NA	TRBV20-1	TRBD1	TRBJ2-1	CSVRDRGEQFF	TGCAGTGTCCGGGACAGGGGTGAGCAGTTCTTC
NA	TRBV6-5	NA	TRBJ2-7	CASGDPGAYEQYF	TGTGCCAGCGGGGATCCGGGAGCCTACGAGCAGTACTTC
once	TRBV27	TRBD1	TRBJ1-2	CASSSSKQGGRGGYTF	TGTGCCAGCAGTTCGTCAAAACAGGGGGGTAGAGGAGGCTACACCTTC
once	TRBV11-3	NA	TRBJ2-7	CAIPRAPRVYEQYF	TGTGCCATTCCCCGGGCCCCCAGGGTCTACGAGCAGTACTTC
NA	TRBV5-1	NA	TRBJ2-5	CASSLAVGRGLETQYF	TGCGCCAGCAGCTTGGCGGTGGGGCGGGGCCTGGAGACCCAGTACTTC
NA	TRBV2	NA	TRBJ1-2	CASSVATNYGYTF	TGTGCCAGCAGTGTGGCGACGAACTATGGCTACACCTTC
once	TRBV28	TRBD1	TRBJ1-4	CASRPTNRGYNEKLFF	TGTGCCAGCAGGCCGACTAACAGGGGATATAATGAAAAACTGTTTTTT
NA	TRBV15	TRBD1	TRBJ1-1	CATSRGTGFMNTEAFF	TGTGCCACCAGCAGAGGGACAGGATTCATGAACACTGAAGCTTTCTTT
NA	TRBV9	TRBD2	TRBJ2-3	CASSARTSGKTDTQYF	TGTGCCAGCAGCGCCCGGACTAGCGGGAAAACAGATACGCAGTATTTT
NA	TRBV11-3	NA	TRBJ1-1	CASSLGFRDGTEAFF	TGTGCCAGCAGCTTAGGGTTCAGGGATGGGACTGAAGCTTTCTTT
NA	TRBV5-1	NA	TRBJ2-1	CASSRDRGSSYNEQFF	TGCGCCAGCAGCCGTGACCGGGGGAGCTCCTACAATGAGCAGTTCTTC
NA	TRBV5-4	NA	TRBJ2-5	CASSSQGGTQETQYF	TGTGCCAGCAGCTCACAGGGTGGAACCCAAGAGACCCAGTACTTC
NA	TRBV5-4	NA	TRBJ2-5	CASSQQDGETQYF	TGTGCCAGCAGCCAACAGGACGGGGAGACCCAGTACTTC
few	TRBV2	TRBD2	TRBJ2-2	CASSPRSGRVTGELFF	TGTGCCAGCAGTCCTCGTAGCGGGAGGGTCACCGGGGAGCTGTTTTTT
NA	TRBV10-3	NA	TRBJ2-1	CAISEGGTYNEQFF	TGTGCCATCAGTGAGGGGGGAACCTACAATGAGCAGTTCTTC
NA	TRBV30	NA	TRBJ2-7	CAWKKQGRSYEQYF	TGTGCCTGGAAAAAACAGGGTCGTTCCTACGAGCAGTACTTC
NA	TRBV6-1	NA	TRBJ1-2	CASSAPGRGGYTF	TGTGCCAGCAGCGCCCCGGGCAGAGGGGGCTACACCTTC
many	TRBV30	TRBD2	TRBJ2-1	CAWSPGLANEQFF	TGTGCCTGGAGCCCGGGACTAGCAAATGAGCAGTTCTTC
NA	TRBV6-5	NA	TRBJ1-5	CASSPEGGWDQPQHF	TGTGCCAGCAGTCCAGAGGGGGGGTGGGATCAGCCCCAGCATTTT
NA	TRBV11-1	NA	TRBJ2-3	CASSPNTDTQYF	TGTGCCAGCAGCCCGAACACAGATACGCAGTATTTT
NA	TRBV28	NA	TRBJ1-3	CASSLMGRDWESSGNTIYF	TGTGCCAGCAGTTTAATGGGAAGGGATTGGGAGAGCTCTGGAAACACCATATATTTT
NA	TRBV28	NA	TRBJ2-3	CASSLWVARGGTQYF	TGTGCCAGCAGTTTGTGGGTAGCCCGAGGGGGTACGCAGTATTTT
NA	TRBV6-5	NA	TRBJ2-2	CASSYYPANTGELFF	TGTGCCAGCAGTTACTACCCCGCGAACACCGGGGAGCTGTTTTTT
many	TRBV14	TRBD2	TRBJ2-3	CASSRSGSVDTQYF	TGTGCCAGCAGTCGGAGCGGGAGCGTAGATACGCAGTATTTT
NA	TRBV5-1	TRBD2	TRBJ2-5	CASSSLTSGRWQETQYF	TGCGCCAGCAGCTCACTAACTAGCGGGAGGTGGCAAGAGACCCAGTACTTC
NA	TRBV7-2	TRBD2	TRBJ2-7	CASSIGLDGEQYF	TGTGCCAGCAGCATCGGACTAGACGGCGAGCAGTACTTC
NA	TRBV15	NA	TRBJ1-5	CATSRGNQPQHF	TGTGCCACCAGCAGAGGTAATCAGCCCCAGCATTTT
once	TRBV7-9	TRBD2	TRBJ2-1	CASSLTSGSHEQFF	TGTGCCAGCAGCCTGACTAGCGGGAGCCATGAGCAGTTCTTC
NA	TRBV6-5	NA	TRBJ1-4	CATRNQGGSNEKLFF	TGTGCCACCCGAAACCAGGGCGGTTCGAATGAAAAACTGTTTTTT
NA	TRBV7-9	NA	TRBJ1-2	CASSTRGLGYTF	TGTGCCAGCAGCACTCGGGGATTGGGCTACACCTTC
NA	TRBV18	NA	TRBJ2-5	CASSPSRGGRETQYF	TGTGCCAGCTCACCATCGAGGGGCGGCCGAGAGACCCAGTACTTC
once	TRBV7-8	TRBD2	TRBJ2-5	CASSLLAAPWGETQYF	TGTGCCAGCAGCTTACTAGCGGCCCCGTGGGGGGAGACCCAGTACTTC
NA	TRBV28	NA	TRBJ2-7	CASSAGLPYEQYF	TGTGCCAGCAGTGCAGGGCTGCCCTACGAGCAGTACTTC
NA	TRBV28	TRBD2	TRBJ2-7	CASRLAGGPVEQYF	TGTGCCAGCAGACTAGCGGGAGGGCCGGTCGAGCAGTACTTC
NA	TRBV6-1	TRBD2	TRBJ2-3	CASSEGWLASGSTDTQYF	TGTGCCAGCAGTGAAGGCTGGCTGGCTAGCGGGAGCACAGATACGCAGTATTTT
NA	TRBV29-1	TRBD2	TRBJ2-2	CSVFLADYTGELFF	TGCAGCGTTTTCCTAGCGGATTACACCGGGGAGCTGTTTTTT